These 25 T cell receptor beta chains originate from one sample sequenced in a study of T cells expressing NK-cell markers. With the 5' RACE reads reprocessed, TCRdb shows one record per CDR3 protein and no DNA. The sample table sets out a few hundred thousand distinct CDR3 sequences. The sample comprised blood T cells: a sorted CD56 or NKG2C T cell subset, CD4+ or CD8+ T cells, or bulk PBMC T cells (not recorded which). The receptors stem from a man aged 18 to 35 in good health.

The rearrangement joins TRBV6-1 to TRBJ2-5; checking the TCRdb D call of TRBD2 is not possible without DNA. Germline loops: CDR1 MNHNS, CDR2 SASEGT. This CDR3 spans 15 amino acids. Here the CDR3 reads CASSQPGLGGETQYF.

J is TRBJ2-6 and V is TRBV12-3 or TRBV12-4. This CDR3 has 15 amino acids. CDR3 in amino acids: CASTMRLAGANVLTF.

The chain joins TRBV9 to TRBJ2-1; the TCRdb D gene call, TRBD2, has no DNA to confirm it. The CDR3 is made up of 14 amino acids. Looked up from germline, CDR1 is SGDLS and CDR2 is YYNGEE. The CDR3 sequence: CASSPRDFYNEQFF.

The chain joins TRBV12-3 or TRBV12-4 to TRBJ2-2; TCRdb lists TRBD2, though no DNA is available to test this call. The CDR3 consists of 18 residues. CDR3 residues: CASSLGLAGDPAAGELFF.

J is TRBJ2-7 and V is TRBV30. The CDR3 has 12 amino acids. The germline CDR1 and CDR2 sequences are GTSNPN and SVGIG (reference sequence). The CDR3 loop is CAWSVMLHEQYF.

The chain links TRBV12-3 or TRBV12-4 to TRBJ1-5. The CDR3 covers 15 residues. The CDR3 is CASSFSDSAGQPQHF.

The chain is built from TRBV28 and TRBJ2-5; TCRdb selects TRBD1, and the lack of DNA leaves this call unchecked. This CDR3 comprises 13 residues. Germline V gene data show CDR1 as MDHEN and CDR2 as SYDVKM. Here the CDR3 reads CASIDRIKETQYF.

The gene calls are TRBV28 and TRBJ2-3. The CDR3 has 13 residues. Germline CDR1 and CDR2: MDHEN and SYDVKM. This CDR3 reads CASGFIGTDTQYF.

V usage is TRBV7-2 and J usage is TRBJ2-3; no DNA is available, so the TRBD2 call from TCRdb remains unchecked. This CDR3 is built from 15 residues. The germline V gene has CDR1 SGHTA and CDR2 FQGNSA. CDR3 sequence: CASSPTTPVADTQYF.

V and J are TRBV4-2 and TRBJ2-4; TCRdb proposes TRBD1, but this gene call is untestable without DNA. This CDR3 comprises 15 residues. In germline, CDR1 is LGHNA, CDR2 YNFKEQ. CDR3 in amino acids: CASSQGGTSANIQYF.

The genes are TRBV27 and TRBJ1-5. Per germline, CDR1 MNHEY and CDR2 SMNVEV (reference sequence). The CDR3 length is 13 residues. The CDR3 protein is CASSLGWRQPQHF.

The rearrangement links TRBV6-5 to TRBJ2-7; absent DNA, TCRdb's TRBD1 call cannot be checked. The CDR3 has 14 amino acids. Germline V gene sequence: CDR1 MNHEY, CDR2 SVGAGI. The CDR3 sequence is CATQMGQASYEQYF.

V is TRBV7-3 and J is TRBJ2-2. This CDR3 comprises 13 residues. The germline gives CDR1 SGHTA, CDR2 FQGTGA. This CDR3 is CASSPFHTGELFF.

J is TRBJ2-2 and V is TRBV12-3 or TRBV12-4; no DNA is available, so the TRBD2 call from TCRdb remains unchecked. The CDR3 runs 14 residues. The CDR3 sequence is CAIKKRDSTGELFF.

This chain uses TRBV29-1 with TRBJ2-2; the TCRdb call, TRBD1, lacks DNA for checking. Germline V CDR1 and CDR2: SQVTM, ANQGSEA. This CDR3 is 14 amino acids long. The CDR3 reads CSVGGQGLAGELFF.

V usage is TRBV5-1 and J usage is TRBJ1-5; checking the TCRdb D call of TRBD1 is not possible without DNA. CDR1 is SGHRS and CDR2 is YFSETQ in the germline V gene. The CDR3 length is 15 residues. The CDR3 sequence: CASSSYVLGNQPQHF.

The chain recombines TRBV12-3 or TRBV12-4 with TRBJ1-2; the TCRdb D gene call, TRBD1, has no DNA to confirm it. The CDR3 sequence is 14 residues long. The CDR3 sequence is CASSSAGDVYGYTF.

The chain combines TRBV5-1 with TRBJ2-1; without DNA, the TCRdb call of TRBD1 cannot be checked. Germline CDR1 SGHRS, CDR2 YFSETQ. This CDR3 spans 14 amino acids. The chain's CDR3 is CASSAWDTLSEQFF.

The CDR3 sequence: CASTTQNTGELFF. This sequence joins TRBV5-4 and TRBJ2-2. The CDR3 consists of 13 residues. From germline, CDR1 is SGHNT and CDR2 YYREEE (reference sequence).

The CDR3 here is CAYGASRMSSYNEQFF. The chain is built from TRBV28 and TRBJ2-1; as DNA is missing, the TRBD2 call by TCRdb cannot be tested. The CDR3 length is 16 residues. Germline V CDR1 and CDR2: MDHEN, SYDVKM.

The chain has TRBV7-8 and TRBJ2-5; TCRdb's D gene call, TRBD2, goes unchecked for lack of DNA. CDR3 length: 15 residues. Per the germline V gene, CDR1 is SGHVS and CDR2 is FQNEAQ. The CDR3 sequence: CASSQRLAGQETQYF.

The V gene is TRBV27, the J gene TRBJ2-3. The CDR3 is 14 amino acids. Germline loops: CDR1 MNHEY, CDR2 SMNVEV (reference sequence). This CDR3 reads CASSFLTGTDTQYF.

J is TRBJ2-1 and V is TRBV12-3 or TRBV12-4; no DNA is available, so the TRBD1 call from TCRdb remains unchecked. This CDR3 comprises 14 residues. CDR3 loop: CASTNRGSSNEQFF.

This sequence joins TRBV20-1 and TRBJ1-5; TCRdb proposes TRBD1, but this gene call is untestable without DNA. The CDR3 sequence is 14 residues long. Germline lookup yields CDR1 DFQATT and CDR2 SNEGSKA (reference sequence). CDR3 region: CSAQGQTVNQPQHF.

The chain couples TRBV15 to TRBJ1-1. CDR3 size: 15 residues. CDR1 LNHNV and CDR2 YYDKDF come from the germline V gene (reference sequence). The CDR3 sequence: CATSSAVGANTEAFF.